Described below is a single T cell receptor beta chain sequence and its context. What it recognizes is unknown. The time point here: baseline, week 1 (first vaccination visit). Treatment indicated: pre-vaccination baseline after standard-of-care therapy. This entry comes from a study of a mutant IDH1 vaccine in newly diagnosed glioma. Study summary: The treated group averaged about 44 years old and was about 60% male, roughly 40% female. Findings and caveats of the study: Most patients, 85% to 95%, showed vaccine-induced immune responses.

Profiling relied on immunoSEQ multiplex PCR, and the TCRdb table lists in-frame clones only, not all of them. The data show about 92,000 clones, roughly 85% seen once. This TCR came from a woman aged 45-60 years with glioma. The sequences come from PBMCs, collected from a glioma patient treated with radiotherapy, temozolomide or both.

CDR3 sequence reads: CASSQRPGRGAEAFF. The CDR3 DNA is TGCGCCAGCAGCCAACGGCCTGGTAGAGGGGCTGAAGCTTTCTTT. The gene calls are TRBV4-3 and TRBJ1-1; weak D call: TRBD1 (5 bases). Germline CDR1 and CDR2: LGHNA and YSLEER. CDR3 length: 15 amino acids. V lost 2 bases and J 6 bases, leaving 16 bases between the germline ends.